The present T cell receptor beta chain was sequenced within a study of Ad26.COV2.S vaccination and SARS-CoV-2 variants. Study-level information: The COV1001 Ad26.COV2.S trial arm included the donor.

Germline V gene sequence: CDR1 MGHRA, CDR2 YSYEKL. The CDR3 contains 18 residues. Losses at the gene ends were 0 bases for V and 3 bases for J; bases not matched to a gene: 9. Treatment meaning: some 20 received Ad26.COV2.S at low or high dose, single or two shots; five or six received placebo; per-sample allocation not given. Following the first vaccine or placebo injection, samples were taken on day 63. The vaccine antigen was prefusion-stabilized Wuhan SARS-CoV-2 spike. Produced via immunoSEQ multiplex PCR; TCRdb's table is partial and in-frame only. The data contain 250,000 or so clones, around 88% of them singletons.

The chain links TRBV4-1 to TRBJ2-1; 9 bases match TRBD2. This clonotype originated in a person aged 18 to 59 who received the Ad26.COV2.S COVID-19 vaccine or a placebo. The source material was peripheral blood, sampled in a trial of Ad26.COV2.S vaccine versus placebo. The CDR3 loop is CASSQDAAGGRIYNEQFF. Written as DNA, the CDR3 is TGCGCCAGCAGCCAAGATGCAGCGGGAGGACGGATCTACAATGAGCAGTTCTTC.